Shown below are 25 T cell receptor beta chains from a single sample sequenced in a study of T-cell reconstitution after alpha-beta-depleted transplantation in children. Unique molecular identifiers tagged the TCRbeta library. From the PCR reads, TCRdb called clonotypes with MiXCR, one entry per CDR3 protein. The sample shows around 380,000 distinct CDR3 sequences, about 11% of them seen only once. The sequencing here drew on PBMCs from the stem cell graft donor, taken from the stem cell graft. These TCRs come from a human donor who donated a stem cell graft to a child with acute myeloid leukemia.

This clonotype has just a few counts. The rearrangement joins TRBV5-8 to TRBJ2-1; 8 bases are a match to TRBD2. Germline CDR1 SGHTS, CDR2 YDEGEE. V lost 1 base to trimming and J lost 7 bases; unmatched junction nucleotides: 7. The CDR3 contains 15 residues. CDR3 nucleotide sequence: TGTGCCAGCAGCTTGCGGCGGGGGGCGTTAAATGAGCAGTTCTTC. Translated, it gives CASSLRRGALNEQFF.

At least ten counts were recorded for this clonotype. The V and J genes are TRBV20-1 and TRBJ2-3, with D possibly TRBD2 on 6 matching bases. Per the germline V gene, CDR1 is DFQATT and CDR2 is SNEGSKA (reference sequence). V dropped 5 bases and J dropped 5 bases, with 17 bases sitting between them. The CDR3 is 14 amino acids. The CDR3 sequence is CSAGRTGVGDTQYF. The CDR3 DNA is TGCAGTGCTGGTCGGACGGGGGTGGGAGATACGCAGTATTTT.

This clonotype was counted only a few times. V usage is TRBV27 and J usage is TRBJ2-1; 12 bases are shared with TRBD2. Losses at the gene ends were 5 bases for V and 0 bases for J; bases not matched to a gene: 8. The CDR3 has 18 residues. Germline V gene lookup returns CDR1 MNHEY and CDR2 SMNVEV (reference sequence). CDR3 sequence (DNA): TGTGCCAGCAGTACTCAGACTAGCGGGAGTTACTCCTACAATGAGCAGTTCTTC. It codes for CASSTQTSGSYSYNEQFF.

The genes are TRBV20-1 and TRBJ2-1; 14 bases agree with TRBD2. Germline V gene sequence: CDR1 DFQATT, CDR2 SNEGSKA (reference sequence). CDR3 length: 17 amino acids. The CDR3 sequence is CCAWTSGRRSTYNEQFF. CDR3 coding DNA: TGCTGCGCGTGGACTAGCGGGAGGCGGAGCACATACAATGAGCAGTTCTTC.

Ten or more counts support this clonotype. The chain is built from TRBV4-1 and TRBJ1-2; possibly TRBD1 for D (5 bases). V was cut by 5 bases and J by 2 bases, with 15 bases left in between. CDR1 is MGHRA, CDR2 YSYEKL, per germline. This CDR3 is 15 amino acids long. CDR3: CASSYVGRENYGYTF. CDR3 DNA sequence: TGCGCCAGCAGCTACGTTGGCAGGGAGAACTATGGCTACACCTTC.

V gene TRBV7-6 combines with J gene TRBJ1-1; possibly TRBD1 for D (5 bases). V shed 6 bases and J shed 3 bases, with 11 bases lying between them. The germline V gene encodes CDR1 SGHVS and CDR2 FNYEAQ. This CDR3 region has 13 residues. The CDR3, as DNA: TGTGCCAGCAGTCTAGACAGATACACTGAAGCTTTCTTT. Translation: CASSLDRYTEAFF.

This clonotype was observed a few times. The chain uses TRBV30 and TRBJ2-3; 12 bases agree with TRBD1. This CDR3 is 15 amino acids long. The germline V gene has CDR1 GTSNPN and CDR2 SVGIG (reference sequence). The V segment lost 4 bases and the J segment 2 bases; nucleotides outside the gene matches: 4. The CDR3, as DNA: TGTGCCTGGACACGGGACAGGGGGCCCACAGATACGCAGTATTTT. Translation: CAWTRDRGPTDTQYF.

This clonotype was found a few times. The chain couples TRBV7-6 to TRBJ2-1; 14 bases are shared with TRBD2. The CDR3 runs to 17 residues. Germline trimming cut 5 bases from V and 5 bases from J; bases unmatched to any gene: 8. Per the germline V gene, CDR1 is SGHVS and CDR2 is FNYEAQ. CDR3 nucleotides: TGTGCCAGCAGCAAAGATATGACTAGCGGGGGGGACAATGAGCAGTTCTTC. Translated, it gives CASSKDMTSGGDNEQFF.

The chain recombines TRBV7-2 with TRBJ1-5, with a tentative D call TRBD1 (5 bases). Trimming left V 2 bases short and J 0 bases short, with 14 bases between. Looked up from germline, CDR1 is SGHTA and CDR2 is FQGNSA. The CDR3 runs 17 residues. The CDR3 sequence: CASSLFRGLTSNQPQHF. Written as DNA, the CDR3 is TGTGCCAGCAGCTTATTCCGGGGACTAACTAGCAATCAGCCCCAGCATTTT.

This clonotype has just a few counts. The genes are TRBV10-3 and TRBJ1-1; D gene ambiguous. There are 11 residues in the CDR3. Trimming stripped 10 bases from V and 5 bases from J, with 11 bases between. Germline CDR1 and CDR2: ENHRY and SYGVKD. DNA for the CDR3: TGTGCCACGGGTGAAAGGACTGAAGCTTTCTTT. Translated, it gives CATGERTEAFF.

This clonotype was observed a few times. This rearrangement joins TRBV10-3 to TRBJ1-1; D gene unclear. Trimming removed 3 bases from V and 0 bases from J, with 8 bases in between. CDR3 length: 14 residues. In germline, CDR1 is ENHRY, CDR2 SYGVKD. CDR3 sequence reads: CAISDGVLNTEAFF. The CDR3 bases are TGTGCCATCAGTGACGGGGTACTGAACACTGAAGCTTTCTTT.

This clonotype was observed a few times. The CDR3 is CSAWTGGDGYTF. The CDR3 coding sequence is TGCAGTGCGTGGACAGGGGGCGATGGCTACACCTTC. V and J are TRBV20-1 and TRBJ1-2; 11 positions agree with TRBD1. Germline V gene lookup returns CDR1 DFQATT and CDR2 SNEGSKA (reference sequence). J lost 6 bases, V lost 6 bases, and 3 bases had no gene match. This CDR3 contains 12 residues.

Only a few counts were recorded for this clonotype. The chain couples TRBV5-1 to TRBJ2-3; TRBD2 aligns across 7 bases. The germline V gene encodes CDR1 SGHRS and CDR2 YFSETQ. V lost 4 bases and J lost 3; bases outside the gene matches: 11. This CDR3 is 16 amino acids long. Here the CDR3 reads CASSPGGRRGTDTQYF. The CDR3 bases are TGCGCCAGCAGCCCGGGGGGACGGCGGGGGACAGATACGCAGTATTTT.

This sequence joins TRBV21-1 and TRBJ2-7; the DNA was not used to check the table's D call, TRBD1. TRBV21-1 is a recognized pseudogene. CDR3 size: 16 residues. CDR3 in amino acids: CASSSPVRDRGFEQYF. The CDR3 nucleotides read TGTGCCAGCAGCAGCCCCGTCCGGGACAGGGGTTTCGAGCAGTACTTC.

This clonotype occurred many times. In nucleotides, the CDR3 is TGCGCCAGCAGCTTTACGGGGGGCAATCAGCCCCAGCATTTT. It translates to CASSFTGGNQPQHF. The chain employs TRBV5-1 and TRBJ1-5; possible D gene TRBD1, 5 bases. V was trimmed by 2 bases and J by 2 bases, leaving 8 bases between them. Germline loops: CDR1 SGHRS, CDR2 YFSETQ. The CDR3 has 14 residues.

There are a few counts of this clonotype. This chain joins TRBV7-9 and TRBJ2-6; 8 bases are a match to TRBD1. V shed 2 bases, J shed 0 bases, and the junction held 15 bases outside the gene matches. The CDR3 runs to 21 residues. The V gene's germline CDR1 is SEHNR and CDR2 FQNEAQ (reference sequence). CDR3 nucleotide sequence: TGTGCCAGCAGCTTATTTCTCAAAACGGGACAGGCGATCTCTGGGGCCAACGTCCTGACTTTC. It yields the protein CASSLFLKTGQAISGANVLTF.

This clonotype was seen more than once but under ten times. The chain couples TRBV6-2 or TRBV6-3 to TRBJ2-1, with D possibly TRBD2 on 6 matching bases. The V end lost 2 bases, the J end lost 5 bases, and 10 bases lay between the germline ends. The CDR3 loop spans 14 amino acids. Germline V CDR1 and CDR2: MNHEY, SVGEGT. The DNA for the CDR3 is TGTGCCAGCAGTTACGAGACTAGAAACAATGAGCAGTTCTTC. Residues: CASSYETRNNEQFF.

The rearrangement joins TRBV20-1 to TRBJ2-2; 7 bases are shared with TRBD1. Germline V gene lookup returns CDR1 DFQATT and CDR2 SNEGSKA (reference sequence). J gave up 4 bases and V 3 bases, and 8 bases lay outside the gene matches. This CDR3 has 15 residues. The CDR3: CSARLGQPTTGELFF. In DNA form, the CDR3 reads TGCAGTGCTAGGCTGGGACAGCCTACCACCGGGGAGCTGTTTTTT.

This clonotype was counted once. The rearrangement joins TRBV7-9 to TRBJ1-2; 7 bases line up with TRBD1. CDR3 size: 14 residues. CDR1 and CDR2 (germline): SEHNR, FQNEAQ (reference sequence). J gave up 0 bases and V 10 bases, and 8 bases lay outside the gene matches. The CDR3 sequence is CATRSQGANYGYTF. DNA for the CDR3: TGTGCCACCCGGTCGCAGGGGGCTAACTATGGCTACACCTTC.

This clonotype was seen repeatedly, ten times or more. The chain is built from TRBV7-9 and TRBJ2-5; 8 nucleotides match TRBD2. The CDR3 contains 14 residues. J lost 3 bases, V lost 3 bases, and 3 bases had no gene match. The germline CDR1 and CDR2 sequences are SEHNR and FQNEAQ (reference sequence). The DNA for the CDR3 is TGTGCCAGCAGCTTGGGGACTAGGGAAGAGACCCAGTACTTC. Translation: CASSLGTREETQYF.

This clonotype was picked up many times. V and J are TRBV7-9 and TRBJ2-5; 8 bases map to TRBD1. The CDR3 is made up of 14 amino acids. The J segment lost 5 bases and the V segment lost 5 bases, leaving 7 bases of the junction unmatched. Germline CDR1 reads SEHNR; CDR2 reads FQNEAQ (reference sequence). The CDR3 bases are TGTGCCAGCAGCCTAACAGGGGGTCGGGAGACCCAGTACTTC. Amino acid sequence: CASSLTGGRETQYF.

In this sample, this clonotype turned up a few times. This chain links TRBV28 with TRBJ2-1, with no clear D. The CDR3 is made up of 13 amino acids. Germline V gene lookup returns CDR1 MDHEN and CDR2 SYDVKM. V lost 7 bases to trimming and J lost 14 bases, with 21 bases between them. The CDR3 region is CASISGGERSKFF. CDR3 DNA: TGTGCCAGCATTTCTGGCGGTGAGCGATCGAAGTTCTTC.

This clonotype was seen a single time. This clone may be a read error of a much larger clone one base away. The chain combines TRBV6-1 with TRBJ2-5; 7 bases fit TRBD1. Trimming cost V 7 bases and J 3 bases; bases outside gene matches: 17. Germline loops: CDR1 MNHNS, CDR2 SASEGT. CDR3 length equals 17 residues. The CDR3 loop reads CASTGTEKAYHEETQYF. DNA of the CDR3: TGTGCCAGCACCGGGACAGAAAAAGCCTACCATGAAGAGACCCAGTACTTC.

V usage is TRBV7-9 and J usage is TRBJ2-7; maybe TRBD2 (5 bases). Germline V gene sequence: CDR1 SEHNR, CDR2 FQNEAQ (reference sequence). The V end was cut by 5 bases, the J end by 2 bases, with 16 bases between. CDR3 size: 15 residues. The CDR3 loop is CASSLAGPTPYEQYF. The CDR3 DNA reads as TGTGCCAGCAGCCTCGCGGGTCCTACTCCCTACGAGCAGTACTTC.

The rearrangement joins TRBV5-1 to TRBJ2-2; the D call may be TRBD1 or TRBD2 (5 bases each). Between the trimmed V and J ends, which lost 6 bases and 6 bases, there was a span of 21 bases. CDR1 and CDR2 from the germline V gene are SGHRS and YFSETQ. The CDR3 contains 16 residues. The CDR3 region is CASKGYGAFKAGELFF. CDR3 nucleotide sequence: TGCGCCAGCAAAGGTTACGGGGCGTTTAAGGCCGGGGAGCTGTTTTTT.